This record covers a single T cell receptor beta chain. Then a second PCR, running about 6 to 11 cycles, was carried out with a sample-barcoded 5' primer and a J-beta primer mix. Tags on each cDNA molecule came from a template-switch adaptor with 12 random nucleotides. One entry per CDR3 protein, called by TCRdb with MiXCR from the 5' RACE reads. The sample holds around 1.5 million distinct CDR3 sequences, 30% to 40% seen once. The data belong to a study of blood T cells in healthy people across ages. Every sample yielded at least 6.5 million isolated PBMCs. Per sample, extraction of total RNA gave at least 6 micrograms in every case. The germline V gene has CDR1 SGHRS and CDR2 YFSETQ. The CDR3 runs to 15 residues. Trimming cost V 2 bases and J 2 bases, with 12 bases left between them.

The rearrangement uses TRBV5-1 and TRBJ2-3, with D perhaps TRBD2 (5 bases). This TCR derives from a woman younger than 45 in good health. Input material: blood. The CDR3 sequence: CASSFGNSLTDTQYF. The CDR3 DNA reads TGCGCCAGCAGCTTCGGGAATTCCCTCACAGATACGCAGTATTTT.